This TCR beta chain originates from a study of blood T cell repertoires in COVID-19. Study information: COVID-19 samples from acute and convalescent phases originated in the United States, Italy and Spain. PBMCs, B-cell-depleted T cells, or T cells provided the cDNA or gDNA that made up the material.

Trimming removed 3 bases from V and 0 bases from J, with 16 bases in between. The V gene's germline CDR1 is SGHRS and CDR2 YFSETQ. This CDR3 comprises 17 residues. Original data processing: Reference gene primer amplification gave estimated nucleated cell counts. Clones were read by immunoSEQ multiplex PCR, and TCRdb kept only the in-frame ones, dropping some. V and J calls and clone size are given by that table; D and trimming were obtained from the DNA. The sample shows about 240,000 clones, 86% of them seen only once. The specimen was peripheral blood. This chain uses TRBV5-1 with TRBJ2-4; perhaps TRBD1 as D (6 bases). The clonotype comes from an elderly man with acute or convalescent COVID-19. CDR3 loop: CASSSTDRSLAKNIQYF. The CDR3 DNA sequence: TGCGCCAGCAGCTCAACCGACAGGTCGCTAGCCAAAAACATTCAGTACTTC.